The TCR beta chain under discussion was sequenced for a study of beta chain features in type 1 diabetes. Points from the study as a whole: Any HLA type influence on TCRB rearrangement was left unresolved here.

As to this clone: What it binds is unknown. This same CDR3 is encoded by further DNA sequences in the sample.

Each sorted population was over 95% pure. The investigators reverse transcribed all of the isolated RNA, so they sequenced expressed TCRB transcripts. Using immunoSEQ multiplex PCR, the repertoire was profiled, and TCRdb retains in-frame clones only, with some absent. The sample comprises 350,000 to 450,000 clones, over 13% of which are singletons, and 0.019% rests with the top ten. Trimming left V 1 base short and J 1 base short, with 9 bases between. The CDR3 runs 15 residues. CDR1 MDHEN and CDR2 SYDVKM come from the germline V gene. V gene TRBV28 combines with J gene TRBJ2-3; D is perhaps TRBD1 (5 bases). The TCR comes from a woman aged 18-29 years in good health. The sequenced material came from naive CD4+ T cells from blood. The CDR3, as DNA: TGTGCCAGCAGTTTATCGGGCAGGGGCACAGATACGCAGTATTTT. Translation: CASSLSGRGTDTQYF.